Below are 3 T cell receptor beta chains sequenced from a single sample in a study of T-cell reconstitution after alpha-beta-depleted transplantation in children. Unique molecular identifiers were incorporated during preparation of the TCRbeta library. TCRdb redid the calling of the PCR reads with MiXCR, one entry per CDR3 protein. The sample holds under 850,000 distinct CDR3 sequences, approximately 14% seen once. This material consisted of PBMCs, taken before TCRalphabeta/CD19-depleted stem cell transplant. All receptors derive from a girl aged 2 to 10 with congenital amegakaryocytic thrombocytopenia, due to receive a stem cell transplant.

This clonotype occurred many times. The chain joins TRBV28 to TRBJ2-3; 13 bases fit TRBD2. V gave up 10 bases and J gave up 4 bases; unmatched junction bases: 5. The CDR3 runs 14 residues. The germline V gene encodes CDR1 MDHEN and CDR2 SYDVKM. DNA of the CDR3: TGTGCCATACTAGCGGGAGGGCGGGCAGATACGCAGTATTTT. This gives the protein CAILAGGRADTQYF.

The V and J genes are TRBV12-3 or TRBV12-4 and TRBJ2-7; TRBD1 agrees at 7 bases. After removal of 7 bases from V and 11 bases from J, the junction contained 8 bases not matched to a gene. The length of the CDR3 is 11 residues. Here the CDR3 reads CASTLGDREYF. CDR3 nucleotide sequence: TGTGCCAGCACCCTGGGAGACAGGGAGTACTTC.

V gene TRBV9 combines with J gene TRBJ2-2; TRBD1 matches 8 bases. The CDR3 is 17 amino acids. CDR1 and CDR2 from the germline V gene are SGDLS and YYNGEE. With V trimmed by 4 bases and J by 1 base, 9 bases remained unmatched. The CDR3 region is CASSHPRGTGNTGELFF. CDR3 coding DNA: TGTGCCAGCAGCCACCCCCGGGGGACAGGGAACACCGGGGAGCTGTTTTTT.